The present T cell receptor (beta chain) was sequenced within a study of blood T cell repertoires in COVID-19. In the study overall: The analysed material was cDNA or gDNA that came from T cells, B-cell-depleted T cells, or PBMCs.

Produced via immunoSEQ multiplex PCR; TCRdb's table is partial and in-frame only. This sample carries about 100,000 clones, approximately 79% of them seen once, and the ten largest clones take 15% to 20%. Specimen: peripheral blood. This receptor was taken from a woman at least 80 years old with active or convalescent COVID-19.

CDR3 amino acids: CAVGTGGYNEQFF. In DNA form, the CDR3 reads TGTGCCGTTGGAACGGGCGGGTACAATGAGCAGTTCTTC. The chain employs TRBV10-3 and TRBJ2-1, with a tentative D call TRBD2 (5 bases). The CDR3 totals 13 residues. V was clipped by 11 bases and J by 4 bases, with 15 bases between them. CDR1 and CDR2 from the germline V gene are ENHRY and SYGVKD.